This T cell receptor (beta chain) comes out of a study of CXCR3-negative and CXCR3-positive naive CD8 T cells (dated by TCRdb to about 2019). Looking at the study overall: In total, around 150 million TRB reads were obtained, or roughly 1.5 +/- 0.3 million reads per library. The diversity and physicochemical repertoire analyses included more than nine donors pooled from two independent experiments. TRBV-TRBJ cluster analysis included naive subsets from roughly 5 donors and memory cells from 3 donors. Broader findings and caveats from the paper: Because CXCR3 expression was partially decreased after cryopreservation, freshly isolated PBMCs were used for most assays. Within the same donor, TRBV-TRBJ usage looked similar between naive CXCR3-negative and CXCR3-positive cells, but memory cells had distinct patterns. Comparably high repertoire diversity was found in both naive subsets, whereas much lower repertoire diversity was found in memory CD8+ T cells. Because surface CD5, which has been linked to self-reactivity in mice, was comparable between naive subsets, TCR interaction strength was also inferred from TRB CDR3 physicochemical properties. Compared with CXCR3-negative naive cells, CXCR3-positive naive cells had TRB CDR3s with higher hydrophobicity (lower Kidera factor 4), lower energy, and higher strength and volume indices.

Each CD8+ T cell subset was flow-sorted in triplicate, and 300,000 cells per subset were placed directly into RLT lysis buffer. To keep memory contaminants out, a stringent definition of naive CD8+ T cells was applied: CD45RO-CCR7+CD27+CD95-. Peripheral blood mononuclear cells were isolated from buffy coats by standard density gradient centrifugation. Naive CXCR3-negative and CXCR3-positive CD8+ T cells were flow-sorted using a FACSAria III. Total RNA was extracted from sorted cells with an RNeasy Mini Kit. CDR3 length: 15 amino acids, cysteine to phenylalanine. The DNA is not on file. The germline V gene supplies CDR1 MDHEN and CDR2 SYDVKM. Sequenced using a NextSeq 550. The Human TCR Profiling Kit (MiLaboratory) was used to make UMI-labeled 5' RACE TRB cDNA libraries. The full amount of extracted RNA was used for cDNA synthesis, and the full amount of resulting cDNA was used for PCR amplification. Libraries were prepared in parallel with an identical number of PCR cycles. In the original analysis: MIGEC and MiXCR extracted about 53,000 +/- 10,000 unique UMI-labeled TRB cDNA molecules per library, requiring at least two reads per UMI. Each library averaged roughly 36,000 +/- 9,600 functional in-frame TRB CDR3 nucleotide clonotypes without stop codons. After downsampling to 5000 UMI-labeled TRB molecules per sample, diversity metrics, including normalized Shannon-Wiener and Chao1, were computed in VDJtools. VDJtools was used to calculate clonotype-size-weighted physicochemical properties of the central five CDR3 residues, namely interaction energy, strength, volume and Kidera factor 4. The reads were reprocessed in TCRdb, with one entry per CDR3 protein sequence and no accompanying DNA. The V and J calls reflect TCRdb's pipeline rather than the authors' work. The sample has 100,000 to 150,000 distinct CDR3 sequences on record. About 0.3% of the sample is taken by the ten largest.

About this clonotype itself: The antigen it recognizes is unknown.

Sequenced input: naive CXCR3- CD8+ T cells from blood. Reading the label with the study, this specimen's cell subset or site is: CD45RO-CCR7+CD27+CD95- naive CD8+ T cells lacking CXCR3 (TNR3-). The receptor was derived from a human donor in good health. Some clones in this sample may be carry-over from other donors' samples. The V and J genes are TRBV28 and TRBJ2-3; the TCRdb D gene call, TRBD2, has no DNA to confirm it. The CDR3 protein is CASSFLAGVTDTQYF.